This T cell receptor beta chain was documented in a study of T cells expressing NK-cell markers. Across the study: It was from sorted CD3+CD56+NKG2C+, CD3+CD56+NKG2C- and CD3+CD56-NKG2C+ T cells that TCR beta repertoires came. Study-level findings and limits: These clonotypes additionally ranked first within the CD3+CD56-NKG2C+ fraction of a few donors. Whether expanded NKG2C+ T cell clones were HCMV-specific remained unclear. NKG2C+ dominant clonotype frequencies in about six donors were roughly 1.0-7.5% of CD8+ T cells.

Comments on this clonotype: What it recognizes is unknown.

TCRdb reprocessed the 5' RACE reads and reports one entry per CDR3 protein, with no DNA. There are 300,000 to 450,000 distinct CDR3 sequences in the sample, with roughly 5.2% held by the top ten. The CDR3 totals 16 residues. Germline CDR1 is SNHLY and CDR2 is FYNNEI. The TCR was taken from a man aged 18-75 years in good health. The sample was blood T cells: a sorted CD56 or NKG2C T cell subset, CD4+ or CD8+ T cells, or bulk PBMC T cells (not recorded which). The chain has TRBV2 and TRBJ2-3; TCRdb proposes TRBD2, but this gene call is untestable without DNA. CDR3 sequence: CASSDPGLAGTDTQYF.